A single sample gave rise to the 27 T cell receptor beta chains below, sequenced in a study of blood T cell repertoires in COVID-19. TCRdb keeps only in-frame clones here, not all; method: immunoSEQ multiplex PCR. The sample includes around 69,000 clones, approximately 88% of them seen just once. The sequenced sample consisted of peripheral blood. The receptor set was obtained from a man aged 50-59 years with active COVID-19.

This clone was seen a few times. The chain links TRBV4-2 to TRBJ2-2, with a weak D call TRBD2 (5 bases). Trimming shortened V by 0 bases and J by 6 bases, and 11 bases separated the two germline ends. The germline CDR1 and CDR2 sequences are LGHNA and YNFKEQ. The CDR3 sequence is 15 residues long. CDR3 amino acids: CASSQDPGTAGELFF. DNA of the CDR3: TGTGCCAGCAGCCAAGATCCGGGAACGGCCGGGGAGCTGTTTTTT.

This sequence joins TRBV7-9 and TRBJ2-7, with D possibly TRBD2 on 7 matching bases. Trimming removed 5 bases at V and 5 bases at J, with 16 bases between. The CDR3 contains 14 residues. Germline V lookup: CDR1 SEHNR, CDR2 FQNEAQ (reference sequence). The CDR3 DNA is TGTGCCAGCAGCCCTCGGGGAGGGGGGGACGAGCAGTACTTC. This translates into CASSPRGGGDEQYF.

This clone appeared once. The rearrangement links TRBV6-6 to TRBJ2-7; the match to TRBD1 covers 10 bases. CDR1 is MNHNY, CDR2 SVGAGI, per germline (reference sequence). Trimming cost V 10 bases and J 6 bases; bases outside gene matches: 9. This CDR3 is 13 amino acids long. CDR3 protein: CATTGTGDLEQYF. The CDR3 DNA follows: TGTGCCACCACCGGGACAGGGGACCTCGAGCAGTACTTC.

The chain recombines TRBV19 with TRBJ2-1; TRBD2 aligns across 8 bases. The CDR3 is 16 amino acids. The J segment lost 1 base and the V segment lost 5 bases, leaving 7 bases of the junction unmatched. The germline V gene encodes CDR1 LNHDA and CDR2 SQIVND (reference sequence). CDR3 DNA sequence: TGTGCCAGTAGTGCACTGGCGGGAGGTTCCTACAATGAGCAGTTCTTC. Its translation: CASSALAGGSYNEQFF. Full variable domain (remainder filled in from reference TRBV19 and TRBJ2-1): DGGITQSPKYLFRKEGQNVTLSCEQNLNHDAMYWYRQDPGQGLRLIYYSQIVNDFQKGDIAEGYSVSREKKESFPLTVTSAQKNPTAFYLCASSALAGGSYNEQFFGPGTRLTVL.

The chain uses TRBV3-1 (or the pseudogene TRBV3-2) and TRBJ2-5, with 10 bases fitting TRBD2. Germline V gene data show CDR1 as LGHDT and CDR2 as YNNKEL (reference sequence). The CDR3 covers 15 residues. V shed 4 bases, J shed 8 bases, and the junction held 10 bases outside the gene matches. The CDR3 is CASSPSGASGGTQYF. As DNA, the CDR3 is TGTGCCAGCAGCCCGTCGGGGGCTAGCGGGGGCACCCAGTACTTC.

The rearrangement uses TRBV11-1 and TRBJ2-1; 12 bases fit TRBD2. This CDR3 region has 16 residues. CDR1 is SGHAT and CDR2 is FQDESV in the germline V gene (reference sequence). V dropped 4 bases and J dropped 6; count of bases not matched to a gene: 7. The CDR3 here is CASSYPGTSGPNEQFF. In DNA, the CDR3 is TGTGCCAGCAGCTACCCCGGGACTAGCGGGCCCAATGAGCAGTTCTTC.

The V gene is TRBV30, the J gene TRBJ1-5, with TRBD1 matching over 12 bases. Trimming cost V 8 bases and J 7 bases; bases outside gene matches: 6. The CDR3 length is 13 residues. Germline CDR1 GTSNPN, CDR2 SVGIG (reference sequence). The CDR3 loop is CAGSGTGGQPQHF. The CDR3 nucleotides are TGTGCCGGCAGCGGGACAGGGGGCCAGCCCCAGCATTTT.

V gene TRBV27 combines with J gene TRBJ1-4, with D uncertain. V dropped 8 bases and J dropped 7 bases, with 20 bases sitting between them. Germline values: CDR1 MNHEY, CDR2 SMNVEV (reference sequence). This CDR3 spans 15 amino acids. CDR3 in DNA: TGTGCCAGCCGCCCCGCGGGCGGGAGAGGTGAAAAACTGTTTTTT. Its protein product is CASRPAGGRGEKLFF.

V is TRBV5-8 and J is TRBJ1-6; TRBD1 matches 9 bases. V was clipped by 5 bases and J by 5 bases; unmatched bases: 11. Germline V gene data show CDR1 as SGHTS and CDR2 as YDEGEE. The CDR3 has 17 amino acids. CDR3 sequence reads: CASSRGTGRINNSPLHF. The CDR3 DNA follows: TGTGCCAGCAGTCGCGGGACAGGGCGCATCAATAATTCACCCCTCCACTTT.

This chain joins TRBV19 and TRBJ2-2; weak D call: TRBD1 (5 bases). The CDR3 sequence is 13 residues long. Per the germline V gene, CDR1 is LNHDA and CDR2 is SQIVND (reference sequence). The V end was cut by 3 bases, the J end by 5 bases, with 7 bases between. CDR3 protein: CASSMTVTGELFF. The CDR3 DNA is TGTGCCAGTAGTATGACAGTTACCGGGGAGCTGTTTTTT.

This clone was observed a few times. V and J are TRBV4-2 and TRBJ2-7, with D possibly matching TRBD2 (6 bases). Trimming cost V 4 bases and J 1 base, with 11 bases left between them. This CDR3 is 14 amino acids long. Germline loops: CDR1 LGHNA, CDR2 YNFKEQ. The CDR3 nucleotides read TGTGCCAGCAGCCCGCAGACTAGGTCCTACGAGCAGTACTTC. Amino acid sequence: CASSPQTRSYEQYF.

For the CDR3, the DNA is TGTGCCAGCAGCGGTATCGGGAGGAACACTGAAGCTTTCTTT. As protein: CASSGIGRNTEAFF. This chain connects TRBV9 to TRBJ1-1; no clear D. Trimming removed 3 bases at V and 1 base at J, with 10 bases between. The CDR3 is made up of 14 amino acids. Germline lookup yields CDR1 SGDLS and CDR2 YYNGEE. The variable domain in full, completed from reference TRBV9 and TRBJ1-1, reads DSGVTQTPKHLITATGQRVTLRCSPRSGDLSVYWYQQSLDQGLQFLIQYYNGEERAKGNILERFSAQQFPDLHSELNLSSLELGDSALYFCASSGIGRNTEAFFGQGTRLTVV.

V is TRBV5-5 and J is TRBJ2-1; TRBD2 matches at 12 bases. The CDR3 covers 18 residues. The germline CDR1 and CDR2 sequences are SGHKS and YYEKEE (reference sequence). Trimming at V came to 5 bases and at J to 7 bases, leaving 16 bases not matched to a gene. The CDR3 protein is CASRRQDTSGLAGNEQFF. CDR3 DNA sequence: TGTGCCAGCAGGAGACAGGACACCTCCGGACTAGCGGGAAATGAGCAGTTCTTC. Combining the CDR3 with reference TRBV5-5 and TRBJ2-1 gives the whole variable domain DAGVTQSPTHLIKTRGQQVTLRCSPISGHKSVSWYQQVLGQGPQFIFQYYEKEERGRGNFPDRFSARQFPNYSSELNVNALLLGDSALYLCASRRQDTSGLAGNEQFFGPGTRLTVL.

V usage is TRBV7-9 and J usage is TRBJ1-1, with TRBD1 identical over 8 bases. CDR3 length: 14 amino acids. V shed 3 bases, J shed 2 bases, and the junction held 2 bases outside the gene matches. CDR1 and CDR2 from the germline V gene are SEHNR and FQNEAQ (reference sequence). CDR3 protein: CASSFQGANTEAFF. CDR3 coding DNA: TGTGCCAGCAGCTTCCAGGGGGCAAACACTGAAGCTTTCTTT.

J is TRBJ2-3 and V is TRBV27; D unresolved. Germline loops: CDR1 MNHEY, CDR2 SMNVEV (reference sequence). The CDR3 sequence is 15 residues long. The V end was cut by 4 bases, the J end by 0 bases, with 11 bases between. The CDR3 DNA reads TGTGCCAGCAGTTCAGTTACCTTAAGCACAGATACGCAGTATTTT. Translating it yields CASSSVTLSTDTQYF.

The chain links TRBV6-5 to TRBJ2-5; D call uncertain. CDR1 MNHEY and CDR2 SVGAGI come from the germline V gene. This CDR3 has 14 amino acids. Trimming pared 2 bases from V and 4 bases from J, leaving 11 bases between. CDR3 sequence (DNA): TGTGCCAGCAGTTACGGGCAGTACCCAGAGACCCAGTACTTC. Amino acids: CASSYGQYPETQYF.

J is TRBJ1-1 and V is TRBV5-4; the D is unclear. CDR3 size: 14 residues. V lost 1 base to trimming and J lost 1 base, with 8 bases between them. Germline CDR1 SGHNT, CDR2 YYREEE (reference sequence). CDR3 protein: CASSLMNGNTEAFF. The CDR3 region has the DNA TGTGCCAGCAGCTTGATGAACGGGAACACTGAAGCTTTCTTT.

The chain recombines TRBV27 with TRBJ1-5, with unresolved D. V lost 5 bases and J 3 bases, leaving 14 bases between the germline ends. The CDR3 covers 15 residues. Germline lookup yields CDR1 MNHEY and CDR2 SMNVEV (reference sequence). CDR3 amino acids: CASSPWRETNQPQHF. CDR3 DNA: TGTGCCAGCAGTCCATGGCGGGAGACCAATCAGCCCCAGCATTTT.

This chain joins TRBV5-1 and TRBJ2-1, with TRBD2 matching 9 bases. The germline V gene has CDR1 SGHRS and CDR2 YFSETQ. V was clipped by 0 bases and J by 8 bases; unmatched bases: 6. The CDR3 sequence is 15 residues long. The DNA for the CDR3 is TGCGCCAGCAGCTTGGAGGGACTAGCCAAAGATGAGCAGTTCTTC. This sequence encodes CASSLEGLAKDEQFF.

The CDR3 nucleotides read TGTGCCAGCAGCCAAAGATCTAGTGGCACAGATACGCAGTATTTT. This translates into CASSQRSSGTDTQYF. V gene TRBV3-1 (or the pseudogene TRBV3-2) combines with J gene TRBJ2-3; D gene ambiguous. Germline loops: CDR1 LGHDT, CDR2 YNNKEL (reference sequence). V lost 2 bases, J lost 1 base, and 10 bases lay in between. The CDR3 contains 15 residues.

This clone is a singleton in its sample. This rearrangement joins TRBV5-6 to TRBJ2-3; D perhaps matches TRBD2 (6 bases). The ends were cut back, 0 bases at V and 0 bases at J, with 11 bases in the middle. Germline V lookup: CDR1 SGHDT, CDR2 YYEEEE. This CDR3 region has 16 residues. Here the CDR3 reads CASSLVGDWSTDTQYF. CDR3 bases: TGTGCCAGCAGCTTGGTGGGGGACTGGAGCACAGATACGCAGTATTTT.

The chain joins TRBV19 to TRBJ2-7, with TRBD1 as a possible D gene (5 bases). Trimming removed 5 bases from V and 0 bases from J, with 14 bases in between. This CDR3 comprises 15 residues. CDR1 and CDR2 (germline): LNHDA, SQIVND (reference sequence). CDR3 amino acids: CASSWGATSSYEQYF. CDR3 nucleotide sequence: TGTGCCAGTAGTTGGGGCGCGACGTCCTCCTACGAGCAGTACTTC.

The chain uses TRBV28 and TRBJ2-3; D may be TRBD2 (7 bases). The CDR3 length is 15 residues. The V end lost 6 bases, the J end lost 2 bases, and 15 bases lay between the germline ends. Germline assignment: CDR1 MDHEN and CDR2 SYDVKM. The CDR3: CASSRGDIVTDTQYF. The CDR3 DNA sequence: TGTGCCAGCAGCCGGGGGGACATCGTCACAGATACGCAGTATTTT.

V usage is TRBV18 and J usage is TRBJ1-2; TRBD1 agrees at 7 bases. The CDR3 is 14 amino acids. V lost 2 bases to trimming and J lost 5 bases; unmatched junction nucleotides: 5. The germline V gene has CDR1 KGHSH and CDR2 LQKENI. As DNA, the CDR3 is TGTGCCAGCTCACCAGGACAGGAGTATTATGGCTACACCTTC. Its protein product is CASSPGQEYYGYTF.

The chain joins TRBV3-1 (or the pseudogene TRBV3-2) to TRBJ2-2, with TRBD1 matching over 12 bases. CDR3 length equals 17 residues. Per germline, CDR1 LGHDT and CDR2 YNNKEL (reference sequence). Losses at the gene ends were 4 bases for V and 0 bases for J; bases not matched to a gene: 3. The CDR3 region has the DNA TGTGCCAGCAGCCTCCGGGACAGGGGGCCGAACACCGGGGAGCTGTTTTTT. Its protein is CASSLRDRGPNTGELFF.

The V call is TRBV10-2, the J call TRBJ1-1, with D perhaps TRBD1 (5 bases). This CDR3 region has 14 residues. Per the germline V gene, CDR1 is WSHSY and CDR2 is SAAADI. The V and J ends lost 2 bases and 7 bases respectively, with 14 bases between them. CDR3 DNA sequence: TGCGCCAGCAGTGAGCAGGCAGGGTTGGGTGAAGCTTTCTTT. This sequence encodes CASSEQAGLGEAFF.

This sequence joins TRBV12-5 and TRBJ1-2; 8 bases match TRBD1. CDR3 size: 15 residues. The germline V gene encodes CDR1 LGHNT and CDR2 FRNRAP. J lost 4 bases, V lost 4 bases, and 8 bases had no gene match. The CDR3 coding sequence is TGTGCTAGTGGTTCACTCAGGGGGCCCGGCTATGGCTACACCTTC. It codes for CASGSLRGPGYGYTF.